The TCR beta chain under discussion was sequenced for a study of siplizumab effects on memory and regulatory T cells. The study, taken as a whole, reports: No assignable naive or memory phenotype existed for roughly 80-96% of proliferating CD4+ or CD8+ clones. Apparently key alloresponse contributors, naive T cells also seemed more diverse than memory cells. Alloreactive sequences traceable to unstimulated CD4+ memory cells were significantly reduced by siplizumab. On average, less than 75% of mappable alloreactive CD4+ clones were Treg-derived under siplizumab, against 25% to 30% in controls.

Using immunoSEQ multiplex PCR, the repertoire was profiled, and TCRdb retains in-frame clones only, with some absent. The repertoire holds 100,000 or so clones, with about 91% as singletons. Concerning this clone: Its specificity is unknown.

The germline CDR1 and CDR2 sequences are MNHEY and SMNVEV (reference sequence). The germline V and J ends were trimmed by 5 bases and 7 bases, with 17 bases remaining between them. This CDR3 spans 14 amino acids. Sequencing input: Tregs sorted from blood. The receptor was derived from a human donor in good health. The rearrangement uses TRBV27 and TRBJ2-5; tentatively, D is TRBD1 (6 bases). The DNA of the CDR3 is TGTGCCAGCAGTCCAACAGGGATTATTGGGACCCAGTACTTC. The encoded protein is CASSPTGIIGTQYF.